A selection of T cell receptor beta chains follows, all from one sample in a study of blood T cell repertoires in COVID-19. This table comes from immunoSEQ multiplex PCR, and its TCRdb copy is limited to in-frame clones, with some not included. The repertoire includes 150,000 to 200,000 clones, 80% to 90% of them detected once, and more than 7.5% sits in the top ten. Sequencing used peripheral blood. The origin of the receptors is a man between 50 and 59 years old with active or convalescent COVID-19. CDR3s include the opening cysteine and the closing phenylalanine or tryptophan. A D gene is named only where the DNA matches it firmly. Clone size, where shown, is once, few, many, or a class for clones that have expanded.

v_call: TRBV7-2; d_call: NA; clone_size: NA; j_call: TRBJ2-7; cdr3_aa: CASSFMGATSYEQYF
v_call: TRBV6-2/TRBV6-3; d_call: TRBD2; clone_size: NA; j_call: TRBJ2-7; cdr3_aa: CASSYWPSGRDRSEQYF
v_call: TRBV7-9; d_call: TRBD1; clone_size: NA; j_call: TRBJ2-3; cdr3_aa: CASSSDRGLSDTQYF
v_call: TRBV5-1; d_call: TRBD2; clone_size: NA; j_call: TRBJ2-7; cdr3_aa: CASSFQGLADYEQYF
v_call: TRBV6-1; d_call: NA; clone_size: NA; j_call: TRBJ2-3; cdr3_aa: CASREMGGAVTDTQYF
v_call: TRBV19; d_call: TRBD1; clone_size: NA; j_call: TRBJ1-2; cdr3_aa: CASSMGQSYGYTF
v_call: TRBV28; d_call: TRBD1; clone_size: NA; j_call: TRBJ2-1; cdr3_aa: CASRTGGGDAVEQFF
v_call: TRBV7-2; d_call: TRBD1; clone_size: once; j_call: TRBJ2-7; cdr3_aa: CASSLSDRAEQYF
v_call: TRBV28; d_call: NA; clone_size: NA; j_call: TRBJ1-1; cdr3_aa: CASSFVTGKGNTEAFF
v_call: TRBV9; d_call: TRBD1; clone_size: few; j_call: TRBJ1-3; cdr3_aa: CASTPFDRGGNTIYF
v_call: TRBV6-5; d_call: NA; clone_size: once; j_call: TRBJ2-1; cdr3_aa: CASRDRSTSYNEQFF
v_call: TRBV6-2/TRBV6-3; d_call: NA; clone_size: NA; j_call: TRBJ2-7; cdr3_aa: CASSYTGWGDDEQYF
v_call: TRBV9; d_call: TRBD2; clone_size: NA; j_call: TRBJ2-3; cdr3_aa: CASSALAGGIDTQYF
v_call: TRBV24-1; d_call: TRBD1; clone_size: NA; j_call: TRBJ1-3; cdr3_aa: CATSQGVSGNTIYF
v_call: TRBV5-1; d_call: NA; clone_size: NA; j_call: TRBJ2-2; cdr3_aa: CASSLTANTGELFF
v_call: TRBV6-5; d_call: NA; clone_size: NA; j_call: TRBJ2-3; cdr3_aa: CASSRGGGQTDTQYF
v_call: TRBV7-3; d_call: TRBD1; clone_size: NA; j_call: TRBJ1-2; cdr3_aa: CASSSDRVGYTF
v_call: TRBV4-2; d_call: NA; clone_size: NA; j_call: TRBJ2-4; cdr3_aa: CASSQGGGDLIENIQYF
v_call: TRBV18; d_call: TRBD1; clone_size: NA; j_call: TRBJ1-5; cdr3_aa: CASSPTGGEDQPQHF
v_call: TRBV7-6; d_call: TRBD1; clone_size: NA; j_call: TRBJ1-3; cdr3_aa: CASSNRQGSGNTIYF
v_call: TRBV2; d_call: NA; clone_size: once; j_call: TRBJ2-7; cdr3_aa: CASRFTQNNYEQYF
v_call: TRBV19; d_call: NA; clone_size: NA; j_call: TRBJ1-5; cdr3_aa: CASSIGGDSNQPQHF
v_call: TRBV18; d_call: TRBD1; clone_size: once; j_call: TRBJ2-6; cdr3_aa: CASSTPGQSSSGANVLTF
v_call: TRBV4-3; d_call: NA; clone_size: NA; j_call: TRBJ1-3; cdr3_aa: CASSQDIVSSQTGNTIYF
v_call: TRBV7-3; d_call: TRBD2; clone_size: NA; j_call: TRBJ2-1; cdr3_aa: CASSPIAGEWNEQFF
v_call: TRBV20-1; d_call: NA; clone_size: NA; j_call: TRBJ2-7; cdr3_aa: CSASQQGYEQYF
v_call: TRBV7-3; d_call: NA; clone_size: NA; j_call: TRBJ2-1; cdr3_aa: CASSPLGNNEQFF
v_call: TRBV10-3; d_call: NA; clone_size: NA; j_call: TRBJ2-7; cdr3_aa: CAISRDRYFSYEQYF
v_call: TRBV6-2/TRBV6-3; d_call: TRBD2; clone_size: NA; j_call: TRBJ2-7; cdr3_aa: CASSNVRGGFYEQYF